Detailed here is one T cell receptor (beta chain). Its antigen remains unidentified. This sample was taken from a study of T cell responses to AZD1222 COVID-19 vaccine. This CDR3 comprises 17 residues. In germline, CDR1 is SQVTM, CDR2 ANQGSEA. After removal of 2 bases from V and 0 bases from J, the junction contained 9 bases not matched to a gene. Whole-study results and caveats: White British people made up most donors, females outnumbered males, and clonal diversity was possibly underestimated.

Assay used: immunoSEQ multiplex PCR; TCRdb lists only in-frame clones, some missing. The sample carries 130,000 to 150,000 clones, more than 75% recorded once. The sequencing here drew on peripheral blood, taken on day 0 of AZD1222 vaccination. This clonotype was obtained from an adult in good health. This rearrangement joins TRBV29-1 to TRBJ2-1; 8 bases agree with TRBD2. The chain's CDR3 is CSVEPLKREFSYNEQFF. CDR3 nucleotide sequence: TGCAGCGTTGAACCCTTGAAGCGGGAGTTCTCCTACAATGAGCAGTTCTTC.